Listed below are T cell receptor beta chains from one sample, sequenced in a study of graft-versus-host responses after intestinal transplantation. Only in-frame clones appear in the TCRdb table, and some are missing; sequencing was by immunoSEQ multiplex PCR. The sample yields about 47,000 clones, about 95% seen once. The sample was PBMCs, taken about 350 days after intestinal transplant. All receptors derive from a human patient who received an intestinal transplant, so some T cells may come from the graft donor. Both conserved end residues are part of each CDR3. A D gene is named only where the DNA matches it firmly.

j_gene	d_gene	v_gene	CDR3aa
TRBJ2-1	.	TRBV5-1	CASSLVSSADNEQFF
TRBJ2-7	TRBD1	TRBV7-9	CASSLAGQAYEQYF
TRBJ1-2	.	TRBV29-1	CSVETLNYGYTF
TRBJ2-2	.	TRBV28	CASSLYGLPNTGELFF
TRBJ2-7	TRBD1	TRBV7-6	CASSDRDRGYEQYF
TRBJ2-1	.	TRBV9	CASSVLDSNNEQFF
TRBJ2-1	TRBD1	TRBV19	CASIRGTGLAGGGNEQFF
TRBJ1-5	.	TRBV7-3	CASSPEGGQPQHF
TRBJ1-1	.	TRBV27	CASSTVGRKEGTEAFF
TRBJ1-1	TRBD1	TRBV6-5	CASSLTGTGYTEAFF
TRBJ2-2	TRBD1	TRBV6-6	CASRTGGDTGELFF
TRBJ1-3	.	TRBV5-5	CASSPHDLPSGNTIYF
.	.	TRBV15	CATSRDPDSYEQYF
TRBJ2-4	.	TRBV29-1	CSVEGSPGRLAKNIQYF
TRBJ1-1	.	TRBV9	CASTAEGTGGLAFF